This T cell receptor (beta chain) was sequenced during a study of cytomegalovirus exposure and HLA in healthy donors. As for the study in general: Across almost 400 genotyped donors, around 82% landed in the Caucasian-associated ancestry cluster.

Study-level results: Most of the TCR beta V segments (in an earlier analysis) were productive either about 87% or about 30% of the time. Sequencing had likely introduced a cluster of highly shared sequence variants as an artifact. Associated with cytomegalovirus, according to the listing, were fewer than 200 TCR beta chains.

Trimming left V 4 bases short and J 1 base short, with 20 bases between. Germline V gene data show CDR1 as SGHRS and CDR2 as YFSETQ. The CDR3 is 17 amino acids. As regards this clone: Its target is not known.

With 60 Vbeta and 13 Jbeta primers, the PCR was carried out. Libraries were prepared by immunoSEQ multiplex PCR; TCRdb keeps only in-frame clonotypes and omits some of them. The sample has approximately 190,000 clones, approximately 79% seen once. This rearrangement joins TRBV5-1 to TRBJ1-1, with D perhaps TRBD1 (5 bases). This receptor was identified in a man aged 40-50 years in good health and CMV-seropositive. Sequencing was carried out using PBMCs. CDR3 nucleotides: TGCGCCAGCAGCACGGGACTTCTCCCTTCAAGGAACACTGAAGCTTTCTTT. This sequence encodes CASSTGLLPSRNTEAFF. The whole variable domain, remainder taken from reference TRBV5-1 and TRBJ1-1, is KAGVTQTPRYLIKTRGQQVTLSCSPISGHRSVSWYQQTPGQGLQFLFEYFSETQRNKGNFPGRFSGRQFSNSRSEMNVSTLELGDSALYLCASSTGLLPSRNTEAFFGQGTRLTVV.